This T cell receptor (beta chain) originates from a study of cytomegalovirus exposure and HLA in healthy donors. Study conclusions and caveats: According to reports, the classifier identified cytomegalovirus status with high specificity and sensitivity. The study recorded 150 to 200 TCR beta chains that were cytomegalovirus-associated. Three CMV-associated chains proved CMV antigen-specific in vitro. Many donors carried some public TCRs, although rarity characterized most TCR sequences.

CDR1 is MNHEY, CDR2 SMNVEV, per germline (reference sequence). The ends lost 6 bases at V and 6 bases at J; junction bases unmatched: 11. This CDR3 has 15 residues. Comment on this clone: Antigen unknown.

Only in-frame clones appear in the TCRdb table, and some are missing; sequencing was by immunoSEQ multiplex PCR. The sample yields approximately 210,000 clones, more than 75% seen once. The sequence derives from a woman aged 18-29 years in good health and CMV-seronegative. The chain has TRBV27 and TRBJ2-1; 7 bases agree with TRBD1. The sample comprised PBMCs. The CDR3 bases are TGTGCCAGCAGCTTTGGATTCCAGGGGGTCAATGAGCAGTTCTTC. Its protein product is CASSFGFQGVNEQFF.